The 2 T cell receptor beta chains presented below share a single source sample, sequenced in a study of cytomegalovirus exposure and HLA in healthy donors. Both 60 Vbeta primers and 13 Jbeta primers went into the PCR. TCRdb's table, derived via immunoSEQ multiplex PCR, lists solely in-frame clones and lacks some. The sample shows under 250,000 clones, around 85% of them seen only once. Sequencing input: PBMCs. These receptors all come from a woman between 50 and 59 years old in good health and CMV-seronegative.

This clone showed up just once. This rearrangement joins TRBV18 to TRBJ2-2, with TRBD1 identical over 9 bases. Unmatched junction bases numbered 10, after V lost 3 bases and J lost 8 bases. This CDR3 region has 16 residues. From germline, CDR1 is KGHSH and CDR2 LQKENI. The CDR3 protein is CASSPRQGDFPGELFF. CDR3 nucleotides: TGTGCCAGCTCACCTCGACAGGGGGATTTCCCTGGGGAGCTGTTTTTT.

With regard to this clone: The sample carries other DNA sequences with the same CDR3. The chain carries TRBV18 and TRBJ2-5; TRBD1 matches at 7 bases. The J segment lost 1 base and the V segment lost 3 bases, leaving 2 bases of the junction unmatched. The CDR3 covers 14 residues. Germline CDR1 reads KGHSH; CDR2 reads LQKENI. The CDR3 DNA reads TGTGCCAGCTCACCGCGGACAGGCCAAGAGACCCAGTACTTC. It encodes CASSPRTGQETQYF. The complete variable domain, with remaining parts taken from reference TRBV18 and TRBJ2-5, reads NAGVMQNPRHLVRRRGQEARLRCSPMKGHSHVYWYRQLPEEGLKFMVYLQKENIIDESGMPKERFSAEFPKEGPSILRIQQVVRGDSAAYFCASSPRTGQETQYFGPGTRLLVL.